This TCR beta chain was retrieved from a study of cytomegalovirus exposure and HLA in healthy donors. Notes on the study in general: Most TCR sequences were rare, but some public TCRs occurred in many donors.

Profiling relied on immunoSEQ multiplex PCR, and the TCRdb table lists in-frame clones only, not all of them. In the table there are about 78,000 clones, 95% to 97% of which are singletons. About this clone itself: Its specificity is not known.

Per the germline V gene, CDR1 is SGHTA and CDR2 is FQGNSA. The ends were cut back, 5 bases at V and 0 bases at J, with 11 bases in the middle. There are 14 residues in the CDR3. What was sequenced was PBMCs. The chain has TRBV7-2 and TRBJ2-7; TRBD1 might be the D (5 bases). This receptor was obtained from a man between 18 and 35 years old in good health and CMV-seropositive. The CDR3 nucleotides are TGTGCCAGCAGCCAAAGGGGATCCTCCTACGAGCAGTACTTC. It specifies CASSQRGSSYEQYF.